Each of the 31 T cell receptor beta chains below was sequenced from the same sample in a study of blood T cells in healthy people across ages. Combining a sample-barcoded 5' primer with a J-beta primer mix, a second PCR ran for 7 to 11 cycles. TCRdb itself ran the 5' RACE reads through MiXCR, one entry per CDR3 protein. The table lists about 1.4 million distinct CDR3 sequences, approximately 59% of them singletons. The sample was blood. Receptor source: a man younger than 35 in good health.

The rearrangement joins TRBV20-1 to TRBJ2-3; D unresolved. Germline V gene sequence: CDR1 DFQATT, CDR2 SNEGSKA (reference sequence). V dropped 6 bases and J dropped 6 bases, with 10 bases sitting between them. CDR3 size: 11 residues. The CDR3 nucleotides are TGCAGTGCCACCGTCTCGGATACGCAGTATTTT. Its translation: CSATVSDTQYF.

This clonotype was found once. The genes are TRBV20-1 and TRBJ2-3, with D possibly being TRBD2 (7 bases). The CDR3 runs 15 residues. Trimming removed 3 bases at V and 1 base at J, with 14 bases between. In germline, CDR1 is DFQATT, CDR2 SNEGSKA (reference sequence). The CDR3 sequence is CSARAGAGGTDTQYF. The CDR3 DNA follows: TGCAGTGCTAGGGCGGGGGCGGGTGGCACAGATACGCAGTATTTT.

The chain uses TRBV2 and TRBJ2-1; D possibly corresponds to TRBD1 (6 bases). Germline V gives CDR1 SNHLY, CDR2 FYNNEI. V lost 1 base and J lost 9, with 19 bases in between. This CDR3 spans 16 amino acids. The CDR3 DNA sequence: TGTGCCAGCAGTGAAGTAACCTCCTCAGGGGACACTGAGCAGTTCTTC. Encoded protein: CASSEVTSSGDTEQFF.

This chain joins TRBV29-1 and TRBJ2-5; a possible D gene is TRBD1 (6 bases). CDR3 size: 12 residues. V lost 6 bases to trimming and J lost 1 base, with 9 bases between them. Germline V CDR1 and CDR2: SQVTM, ANQGSEA. In DNA form, the CDR3 reads TGCAGCGTAGGACAGTCCCAAGAGACCCAGTACTTC. It specifies CSVGQSQETQYF.

The CDR3: CASSQDPRPEQYF. In nucleotides, the CDR3 is TGCGCCAGCAGCCAAGATCCTAGGCCGGAGCAGTACTTC. The chain joins TRBV4-1 to TRBJ2-5; no firm D call. This CDR3 comprises 13 residues. CDR1 is MGHRA and CDR2 is YSYEKL in the germline V gene. The V end lost 0 bases, the J end lost 11 bases, and 13 bases lay between the germline ends.

This clonotype was detected only once. V and J are TRBV5-5 and TRBJ2-5; D gene unclear. CDR3 length: 15 residues. In germline, CDR1 is SGHKS, CDR2 YYEKEE (reference sequence). With 5 bases removed from V and 0 bases from J, the gap between germline ends came to 14 bases. The CDR3 sequence: CASSVGGVYQETQYF. For the CDR3, the DNA is TGTGCCAGCAGTGTTGGTGGGGTGTACCAAGAGACCCAGTACTTC.

This clonotype was counted a few times. The chain has TRBV20-1 and TRBJ2-7; D gene unclear. CDR3 length: 13 amino acids. The V gene lost 6 bases and the J gene lost 0 bases, with 12 bases spanning the gap. Germline CDR1 DFQATT, CDR2 SNEGSKA (reference sequence). CDR3 DNA: TGCAGTGCGAGGTCATCGAGCTCCTACGAGCAGTACTTC. Protein sequence: CSARSSSSYEQYF.

A remark on this clonotype: The junction differs from germline at one of its ends, possibly a read error. The gene calls are TRBV6-5 and TRBJ1-2, with D maybe TRBD1 (5 bases). The CDR3 runs 15 residues. Germline V CDR1 and CDR2: MNHEY, SVGAGI. CDR3 sequence (DNA): TGTGCCAGCAGTTACCCAAGACCCACAGGCTATGGCTATACCTTC. This translates into CASSYPRPTGYGYTF.

The J gene is TRBJ2-1, the V gene TRBV7-2; no clear D gene. Germline assignment: CDR1 SGHTA and CDR2 FQGNSA. This CDR3 is 15 amino acids long. V dropped 1 base and J dropped 8 bases, with 15 bases sitting between them. The CDR3 reads CASSLVGLGIHEQFF. CDR3 nucleotides: TGTGCCAGCAGCTTAGTAGGGTTAGGTATCCATGAGCAGTTCTTC.

The V and J genes are TRBV20-1 and TRBJ2-7; D gene unclear. V lost 4 bases and J lost 4, with 14 bases in between. Germline assignment: CDR1 DFQATT and CDR2 SNEGSKA (reference sequence). This CDR3 has 13 amino acids. For the CDR3, the DNA is TGCAGTGCTATGGGAACACTGTCGTACGAGCAGTACTTC. This encodes CSAMGTLSYEQYF.

The rearrangement joins TRBV7-9 to TRBJ1-4; D gene uncertain. The CDR3 is 14 residues long. Per the germline V gene, CDR1 is SEHNR and CDR2 is FQNEAQ (reference sequence). Trimming left V 5 bases short and J 7 bases short, with 14 bases between. This chain's CDR3 is CASSQDGGGEKLFF. In nucleotides, the CDR3 is TGTGCCAGCAGCCAAGACGGTGGTGGTGAAAAACTGTTTTTT.

V usage is TRBV29-1 and J usage is TRBJ1-1; D not resolved. Germline CDR1 reads SQVTM; CDR2 reads ANQGSEA. The CDR3 sequence is 13 residues long. V lost 4 bases, J lost 6 bases, and 15 bases lay in between. The CDR3 DNA reads as TGCAGCGTTGTAGCCACAAAAGGCGCTGAAGCTTTCTTT. Residues: CSVVATKGAEAFF.

This clonotype occurred a few times. The rearrangement links TRBV20-1 to TRBJ2-1, with 7 bases identical to TRBD1. CDR1 is DFQATT, CDR2 SNEGSKA, per germline (reference sequence). There are 13 residues in the CDR3. The trim removed 4 bases at V and 4 bases at J, leaving 4 bases unmatched. CDR3 DNA: TGCAGTGCTAACACAGGGGCGTACAATGAGCAGTTCTTC. Amino acids: CSANTGAYNEQFF.

Here the CDR3 reads CASTLQGGTNQPQHF. The DNA of the CDR3 is TGTGCCAGCACCCTGCAAGGGGGTACCAATCAGCCCCAGCATTTT. The chain is built from TRBV2 and TRBJ1-5, with D possibly being TRBD1 (6 bases). The germline gives CDR1 SNHLY, CDR2 FYNNEI. V gave up 7 bases and J gave up 3 bases, with 16 bases separating them. The CDR3 consists of 15 residues.

This rearrangement joins TRBV6-5 to TRBJ2-1; TRBD2 agrees at 10 bases. J gave up 9 bases and V 9 bases, and 8 bases lay outside the gene matches. Germline-derived CDR1 and CDR2 are MNHEY and SVGAGI. The CDR3 extends over 13 amino acids. The CDR3 is CASTAGGLLEQFF. The CDR3 nucleotides are TGTGCCAGTACAGCGGGAGGGCTACTTGAGCAGTTCTTC.

There are a few counts of this clonotype. This chain links TRBV20-1 with TRBJ2-7; D may correspond to TRBD1 or TRBD2 (5 bases each). V gave up 3 bases and J gave up 3 bases, with 15 bases separating them. The CDR3 extends over 14 amino acids. Germline lookup yields CDR1 DFQATT and CDR2 SNEGSKA (reference sequence). The CDR3 is CSAREMGTIYEQYF. For the CDR3, the DNA is TGCAGTGCTAGGGAGATGGGGACGATCTACGAGCAGTACTTC.

The CDR3 spells CSARSGGAGETQYF. The CDR3 nucleotides read TGCAGTGCCCGTAGCGGGGGGGCCGGGGAGACCCAGTACTTC. The chain is built from TRBV20-1 and TRBJ2-4, with 11 nucleotides matching TRBD2. The DNA end favors TRBJ2-5, so the J call may be wrong. CDR3 length: 14 residues. Germline V CDR1 and CDR2: DFQATT, SNEGSKA (reference sequence).

The chain uses TRBV12-3 or TRBV12-4 and TRBJ1-6; the D gene is possibly TRBD1 (6 bases). Trimming pared 6 bases from V and 10 bases from J, leaving 16 bases between. The CDR3 is 14 residues long. This chain's CDR3 is CASSLNRVGSPLHF. CDR3 nucleotides: TGTGCCAGCAGCCTAAACAGGGTTGGGTCACCCCTCCACTTT.

The chain recombines TRBV7-9 with TRBJ2-4; 12 bases agree with TRBD2. Germline V gene lookup returns CDR1 SEHNR and CDR2 FQNEAQ (reference sequence). V shed 5 bases and J 13 bases; nucleotides not matched to a gene: 15. The CDR3 contains 16 residues. The CDR3 DNA sequence: TGTGCCAGCAGCGCCCAAACTAGCGGGAGGTTGAATGAGCAGTACTTC. This codes for CASSAQTSGRLNEQYF.

The rearrangement joins TRBV21-1 to TRBJ2-7; whether TRBD1, the table's D call, matches the DNA was not checked. TRBV21-1 is an annotated pseudogene. This CDR3 region has 16 residues. CDR3 sequence reads: CASSKQDSHDFYEQYF. The CDR3 DNA sequence: TGTGCCAGCAGCAAACAGGACAGCCACGACTTCTACGAGCAGTACTTC.

The rearrangement links TRBV12-3 or TRBV12-4 to TRBJ2-1; the D is unclear. Trimming stripped 6 bases from V and 8 bases from J, with 11 bases between. The CDR3 covers 12 residues. The DNA for the CDR3 is TGTGCCAGCAGCCCTTGGTTGTATGAGCAGTTCTTC. This sequence encodes CASSPWLYEQFF.

The chain carries TRBV4-1 and TRBJ1-5; D is perhaps TRBD1 (6 bases). V was shortened by 4 bases and J by 6 bases, with 16 bases between the two germline ends. The CDR3 totals 15 residues. Germline V CDR1 and CDR2: MGHRA, YSYEKL. CDR3 nucleotide sequence: TGCGCCAGCAGCCTACTACAGGGTTCACGTCAGCCCCAGCATTTT. It encodes CASSLLQGSRQPQHF.

This chain links TRBV28 with TRBJ2-7; perhaps TRBD2 as D (7 bases). The CDR3 is 15 residues long. The germline V gene has CDR1 MDHEN and CDR2 SYDVKM. Trimming took off 3 bases at V and 5 bases at J, with 17 bases between the two ends. The CDR3 protein is CASSLGGRTSNEQYF. CDR3 nucleotides: TGTGCCAGCAGTTTGGGGGGGCGCACTTCCAACGAGCAGTACTTC.

The V and J genes are TRBV6-2 or TRBV6-3 and TRBJ2-5; 9 bases agree with TRBD1. V dropped 11 bases and J dropped 3; count of bases not matched to a gene: 13. This CDR3 is 15 amino acids long. In germline, CDR1 is MNHEY, CDR2 SVGEGT. The CDR3 loop is CAGGDGTGRKETQYF. CDR3 in DNA: TGTGCCGGCGGTGATGGGACAGGGAGGAAAGAGACCCAGTACTTC.

The sample holds many counts of this clonotype. This chain connects TRBV10-3 to TRBJ2-7; no firm D call. Per germline, CDR1 ENHRY and CDR2 SYGVKD. V lost 11 bases, J lost 9 bases, and 17 bases lay in between. This CDR3 is built from 11 residues. The CDR3 DNA sequence: TGTGCCCATCGGGTAGATGAGGCGCAGTACTTC. Translating gives CAHRVDEAQYF.

The V call is TRBV9, the J call TRBJ2-6; 7 bases align to TRBD1. CDR3 length: 21 residues. V lost 0 bases to trimming and J lost 4 bases; unmatched junction nucleotides: 19. The germline V gene encodes CDR1 SGDLS and CDR2 YYNGEE. CDR3 sequence (DNA): TGTGCCAGCAGCGTAGCTCTCGAAGACAGGGTCTATTCAACGGGGGCCAACGTCCTGACTTTC. It codes for CASSVALEDRVYSTGANVLTF.

The J gene is TRBJ2-7, the V gene TRBV6-6, with D hard to call. With 7 bases removed from V and 0 bases from J, the gap between germline ends came to 10 bases. This CDR3 region has 13 residues. Germline V lookup: CDR1 MNHNY, CDR2 SVGAGI (reference sequence). For the CDR3, the DNA is TGTGCCAGCAAGTGGCAGGACTCCTACGAGCAGTACTTC. Its translation: CASKWQDSYEQYF.

This clonotype was counted between two and nine times. V usage is TRBV4-1 and J usage is TRBJ2-1; possibly TRBD1 or TRBD2 for D (5 bases each). CDR3 length: 15 amino acids. The V gene's germline CDR1 is MGHRA and CDR2 YSYEKL. V lost 0 bases to trimming and J lost 9 bases, with 15 bases between them. The CDR3: CASSQDPGPPAEQFF. The CDR3 DNA reads as TGCGCCAGCAGCCAAGACCCGGGGCCACCTGCTGAGCAGTTCTTC.

In this sample, this clonotype turned up a few times. The V and J genes are TRBV20-1 and TRBJ2-3, with 7 bases fitting TRBD2. Germline trimming cut 5 bases from V and 7 bases from J; bases unmatched to any gene: 12. Looked up from germline, CDR1 is DFQATT and CDR2 is SNEGSKA (reference sequence). The CDR3 is made up of 14 amino acids. For the CDR3, the DNA is TGCAGTGCTGGTAGGCCTAGCGGCTCTTATACGCAGTATTTT. It encodes CSAGRPSGSYTQYF.

The chain is built from TRBV7-6 and TRBJ1-6; 9 nucleotides line up with TRBD1. Germline V lookup: CDR1 SGHVS, CDR2 FNYEAQ. Trimming removed 1 base from V and 7 bases from J; junction bases left unmatched: 5. CDR3 length: 16 residues. The CDR3 region is CASSLEPQGANSPLHF. The CDR3 nucleotides read TGTGCCAGCAGCTTAGAACCACAGGGGGCCAATTCACCCCTCCACTTT.

The chain has TRBV28 and TRBJ2-3, with D uncertain. This CDR3 has 17 residues. Germline loops: CDR1 MDHEN, CDR2 SYDVKM. The V end lost 3 bases, the J end lost 2 bases, and 18 bases lay between the germline ends. Here the CDR3 reads CASSFHRFGEPTDTQYF. The CDR3 DNA reads as TGTGCCAGCAGTTTCCACCGGTTTGGGGAACCCACAGATACGCAGTATTTT.